This T cell receptor beta chain was sequenced for a study of blood T cells in healthy people across ages. Primers used in a second PCR of roughly 7 to 12 cycles were a sample-barcoded 5' primer and a J-beta primer mix. With 12 random nucleotides, a template-switch adaptor tagged each individual cDNA molecule. In TCRdb, the 5' RACE reads were re-called with MiXCR into one record per CDR3 protein. The repertoire includes 550,000 to 750,000 distinct CDR3 sequences, around 21% of them detected once, and 3% to 4% sits in the top ten. CDR1 is SGHRS and CDR2 is YFSETQ in the germline V gene. The J segment lost 2 bases and the V segment lost 3 bases, leaving 7 bases of the junction unmatched. This CDR3 region has 18 residues.

This receptor was obtained from a man between 65 and 85 years old in good health. Material for sequencing was blood. The J gene is TRBJ2-1, the V gene TRBV5-1, with TRBD2 matching 14 bases. This chain's CDR3 is CASSWGGTSGSPYNEQFF. Written as DNA, the CDR3 is TGCGCCAGCAGCTGGGGCGGGACTAGCGGGAGTCCCTACAATGAGCAGTTCTTC.